The entry below gives a single T cell receptor beta chain sequence along with its context. The antigen it binds to is not known. Base qualities were left out, and no much larger clone turns up one base away. This sample is drawn from a study of blood T cell repertoires in COVID-19 (dated by TCRdb to 2018 to 2020). About the full investigation: Collaborator samples came from the United States, Italy and Spain and covered acute and convalescent phases of COVID-19. Nearly every sample came with metadata listing a de-identified subject ID, COVID-19 status, age in years and sex. The repertoires were made available in a free public database intended to serve as a resource for research on the immune response to SARS-CoV-2. Subjects who had been exposed to COVID-19, were actively infected with it, or had recovered from it provided the deeply sampled blood TCRbeta repertoires that made up the dataset. HLA class I and class II types, where available, came from metadata supplied by the sample provider rather than from assay-based typing. The material from the prospective study consisted of cDNA or gDNA derived from T cells, B-cell-depleted T cells, or PBMCs. The samples were drawn from two sources: the first 160 participants of the ongoing ImmuneRACE study, and some 1,300 subjects contributed by 6 global collaborators. General findings and caveats noted by the study authors: The amount of clinical and demographic metadata varied by source and participant and was provided uncurated.

Inclusive of the bounding cysteine and phenylalanine, the CDR3 is 13 residues long. Only the CDR3 region is kept as DNA, spanning 39 bases read in frame from base 1. Looking up the germline V gene (reference sequence) yields CDR1 LNHDA and CDR2 SQIVND. V is clipped by 6 bases and J by 4 bases, and the sequence between their germline boundaries is 12 bases long. Collaborating institutions collected whole blood in K2EDTA tubes following their own protocols. Collaborator samples were shipped for TCRbeta analysis as frozen whole blood, isolated PBMCs, or DNA extracted from either sample type. TCRbeta CDR3 regions were amplified from genomic DNA using the immunoSEQ Assay, a bias-controlled multiplex PCR. Processing in the source paper ran as follows. The number of nucleated cells in each sample was estimated from the amplification of reference gene primers within the assay. To quantify the absolute abundance of each unique TCRbeta CDR3 rearrangement, sequence reads were collapsed and filtered. Productive Simpson clonality was computed per sample as the square root of Simpson's diversity index over productive rearrangements. Drawn from immuneACCESS, this table holds only the in-frame rearrangements with V and J called that TCRdb kept. Clones are partly lost; checked studies trace under half to an unresolved V gene and leave the rest unexplained. D and trimming come from the DNA, and the V and J calls and clone size come from that table. This sample has roughly 70,000 clones in its table, and just under 90% of those were observed once. More than 6.5% of the sample is held by the ten biggest clonotypes.

The V and J segments used are TRBV19 and TRBJ1-2; no D gene is confidently identified. Sequencing used peripheral blood. The clonotype was recovered from a woman of 80 years or more with active COVID-19. Here is the DNA: TGTGCCAGTAGCTTTAGATCCCGCTATGGCTACACCTTC. Its amino acids are CASSFRSRYGYTF.